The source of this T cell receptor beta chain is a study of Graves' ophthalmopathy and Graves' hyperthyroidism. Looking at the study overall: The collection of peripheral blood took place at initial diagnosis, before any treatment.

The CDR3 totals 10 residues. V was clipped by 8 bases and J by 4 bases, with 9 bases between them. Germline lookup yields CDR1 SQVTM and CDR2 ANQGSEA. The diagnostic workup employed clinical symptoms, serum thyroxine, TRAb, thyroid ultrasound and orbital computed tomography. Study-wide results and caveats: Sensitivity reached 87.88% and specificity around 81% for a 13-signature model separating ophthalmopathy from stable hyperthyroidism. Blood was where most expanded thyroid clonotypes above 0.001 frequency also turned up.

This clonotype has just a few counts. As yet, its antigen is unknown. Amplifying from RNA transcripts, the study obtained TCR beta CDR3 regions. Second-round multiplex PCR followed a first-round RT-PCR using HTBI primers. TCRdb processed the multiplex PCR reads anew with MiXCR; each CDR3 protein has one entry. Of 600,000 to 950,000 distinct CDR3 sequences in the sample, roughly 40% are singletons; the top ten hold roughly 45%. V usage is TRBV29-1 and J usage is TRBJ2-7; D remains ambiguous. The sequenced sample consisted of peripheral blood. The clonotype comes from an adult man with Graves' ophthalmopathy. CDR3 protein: CSLTSYEQYF. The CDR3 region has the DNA TGCAGCTTGACCTCGTACGAGCAGTACTTC.